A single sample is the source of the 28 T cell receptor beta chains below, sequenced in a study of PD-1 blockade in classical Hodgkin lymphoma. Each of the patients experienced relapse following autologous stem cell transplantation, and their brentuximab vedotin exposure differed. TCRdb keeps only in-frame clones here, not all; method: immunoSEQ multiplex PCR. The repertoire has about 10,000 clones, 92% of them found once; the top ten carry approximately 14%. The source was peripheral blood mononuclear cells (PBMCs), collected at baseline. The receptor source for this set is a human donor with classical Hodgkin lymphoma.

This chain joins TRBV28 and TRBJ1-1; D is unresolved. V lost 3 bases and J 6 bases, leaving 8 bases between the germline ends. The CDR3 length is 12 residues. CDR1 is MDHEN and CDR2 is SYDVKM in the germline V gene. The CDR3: CASSLNLPEAFF. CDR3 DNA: TGTGCCAGCAGTTTGAACCTCCCTGAAGCTTTCTTT. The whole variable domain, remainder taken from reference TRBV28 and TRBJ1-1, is DVKVTQSSRYLVKRTGEKVFLECVQDMDHENMFWYRQDPGLGLRLIYFSYDVKMKEKGDIPEGYSVSREKKERFSLILESASTNQTSMYLCASSLNLPEAFFGQGTRLTVV.

For the CDR3, the DNA is TGCGCCAGCAGTGAAACGACCGTCCGGAACACCATATATTTT. Translated: CASSETTVRNTIYF. The chain couples TRBV10-1 to TRBJ1-3; D is uncertain. V lost 3 bases to trimming and J lost 7 bases, with 13 bases between them. The V gene's germline CDR1 is WNHNN and CDR2 SYGVQD (reference sequence). CDR3 size: 14 residues.

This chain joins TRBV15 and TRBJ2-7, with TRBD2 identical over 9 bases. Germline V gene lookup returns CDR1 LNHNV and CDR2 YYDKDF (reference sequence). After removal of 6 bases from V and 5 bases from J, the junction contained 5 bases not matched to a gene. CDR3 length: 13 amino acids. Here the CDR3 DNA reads TGTGCCACCAGTCTTAGGACTAGCGACGAGCAGTACTTC. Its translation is CATSLRTSDEQYF. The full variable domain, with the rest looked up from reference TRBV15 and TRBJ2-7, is DAMVIQNPRYQVTQFGKPVTLSCSQTLNHNVMYWYQQKSSQAPKLLFHYYDKDFNNEADTPDNFQSRRPNTSFCFLDIRSPGLGDTAMYLCATSLRTSDEQYFGPGTRLTVT.

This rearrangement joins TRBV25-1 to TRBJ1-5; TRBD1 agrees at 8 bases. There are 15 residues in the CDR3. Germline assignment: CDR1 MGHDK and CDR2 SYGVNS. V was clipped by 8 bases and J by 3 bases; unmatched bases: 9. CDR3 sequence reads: CASGPGTGDNQPQHF. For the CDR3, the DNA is TGTGCCAGCGGCCCCGGGACAGGCGACAATCAGCCCCAGCATTTT.

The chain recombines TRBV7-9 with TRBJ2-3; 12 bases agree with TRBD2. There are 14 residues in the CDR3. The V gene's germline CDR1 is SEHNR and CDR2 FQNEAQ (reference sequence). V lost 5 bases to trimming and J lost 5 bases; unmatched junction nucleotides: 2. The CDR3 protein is CASSVTSGGDTQYF. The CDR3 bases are TGTGCCAGCAGCGTGACTAGCGGGGGAGATACGCAGTATTTT.

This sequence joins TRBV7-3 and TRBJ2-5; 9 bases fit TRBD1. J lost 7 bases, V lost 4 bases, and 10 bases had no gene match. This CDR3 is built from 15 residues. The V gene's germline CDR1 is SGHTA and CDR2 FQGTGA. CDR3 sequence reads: CASSSGQGRFSTQYF. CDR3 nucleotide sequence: TGTGCCAGCAGCTCCGGACAGGGGAGGTTTTCGACCCAGTACTTC.

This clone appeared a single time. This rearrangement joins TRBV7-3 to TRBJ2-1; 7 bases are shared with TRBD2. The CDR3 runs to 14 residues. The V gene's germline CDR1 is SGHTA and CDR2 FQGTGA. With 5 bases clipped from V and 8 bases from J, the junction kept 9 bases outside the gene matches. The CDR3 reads CASSPGLSRDEQFF. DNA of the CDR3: TGTGCCAGCAGCCCGGGACTATCGCGAGATGAGCAGTTCTTC.

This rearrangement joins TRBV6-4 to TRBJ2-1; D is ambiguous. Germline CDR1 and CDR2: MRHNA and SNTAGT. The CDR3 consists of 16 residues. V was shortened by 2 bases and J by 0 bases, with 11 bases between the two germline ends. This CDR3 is CASSDHGSLSYNEQFF. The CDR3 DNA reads TGTGCCAGCAGTGACCACGGAAGTCTCTCCTACAATGAGCAGTTCTTC.

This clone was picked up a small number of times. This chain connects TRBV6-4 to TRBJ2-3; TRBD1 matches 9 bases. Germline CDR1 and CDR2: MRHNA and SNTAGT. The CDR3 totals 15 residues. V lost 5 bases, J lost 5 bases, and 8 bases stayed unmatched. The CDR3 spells CASSPGTGREDTQYF. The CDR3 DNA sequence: TGTGCCAGCAGTCCCGGGACAGGGAGAGAAGATACGCAGTATTTT.

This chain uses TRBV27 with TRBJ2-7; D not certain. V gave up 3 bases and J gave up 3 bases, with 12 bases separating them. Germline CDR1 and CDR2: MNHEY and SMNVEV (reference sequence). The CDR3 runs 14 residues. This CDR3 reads CASSFYSGLYEQYF. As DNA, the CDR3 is TGTGCCAGCAGTTTCTACTCTGGGCTCTACGAGCAGTACTTC.

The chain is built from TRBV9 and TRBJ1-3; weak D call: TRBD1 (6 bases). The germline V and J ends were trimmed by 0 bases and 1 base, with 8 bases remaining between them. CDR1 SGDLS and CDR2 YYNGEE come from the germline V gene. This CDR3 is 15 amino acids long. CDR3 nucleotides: TGTGCCAGCAGCGTAGTGGGACAATCTGGAAACACCATATATTTT. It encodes CASSVVGQSGNTIYF.

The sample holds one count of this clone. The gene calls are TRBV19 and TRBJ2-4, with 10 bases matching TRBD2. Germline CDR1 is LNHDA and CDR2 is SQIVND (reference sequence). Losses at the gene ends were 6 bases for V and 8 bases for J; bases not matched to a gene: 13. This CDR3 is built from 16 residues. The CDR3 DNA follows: TGTGCCAGTAGCCGAAGCCGGGAACTAGCGGGGCACATTCAGTACTTC. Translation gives CASSRSRELAGHIQYF.

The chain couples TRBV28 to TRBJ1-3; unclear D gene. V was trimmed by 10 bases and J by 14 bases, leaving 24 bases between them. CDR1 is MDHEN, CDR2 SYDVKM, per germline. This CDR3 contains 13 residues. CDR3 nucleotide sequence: TGTGCCACCGCGGTGGCAGAGCAGTATTATCTATATTTT. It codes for CATAVAEQYYLYF.

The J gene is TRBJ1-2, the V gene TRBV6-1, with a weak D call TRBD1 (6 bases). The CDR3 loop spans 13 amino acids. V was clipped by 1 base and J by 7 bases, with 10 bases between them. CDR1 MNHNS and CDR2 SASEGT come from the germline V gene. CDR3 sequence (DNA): TGTGCCAGCAGTGAAGGGGGGGCAGCTGGCTACACCTTC. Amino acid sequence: CASSEGGAAGYTF.

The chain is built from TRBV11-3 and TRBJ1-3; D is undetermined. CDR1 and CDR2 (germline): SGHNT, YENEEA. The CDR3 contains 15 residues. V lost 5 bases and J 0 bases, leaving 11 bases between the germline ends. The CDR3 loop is CASSPSFFSGNTIYF. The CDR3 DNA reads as TGTGCCAGCAGCCCAAGCTTTTTCTCTGGAAACACCATATATTTT.

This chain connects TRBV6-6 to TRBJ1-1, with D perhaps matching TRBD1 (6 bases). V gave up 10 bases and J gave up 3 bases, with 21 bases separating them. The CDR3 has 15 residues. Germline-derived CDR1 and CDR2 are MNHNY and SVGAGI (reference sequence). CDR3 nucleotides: TGTGCCATAGGAAGACAGGATGTATTACACACTGAAGCTTTCTTT. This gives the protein CAIGRQDVLHTEAFF.

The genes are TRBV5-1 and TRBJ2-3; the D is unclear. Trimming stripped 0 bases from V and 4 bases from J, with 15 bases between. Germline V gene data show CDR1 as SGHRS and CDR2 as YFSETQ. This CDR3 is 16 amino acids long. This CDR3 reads CASSLGARSGPDTQYF. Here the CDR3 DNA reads TGCGCCAGCAGCTTGGGAGCTAGATCGGGCCCAGATACGCAGTATTTT.

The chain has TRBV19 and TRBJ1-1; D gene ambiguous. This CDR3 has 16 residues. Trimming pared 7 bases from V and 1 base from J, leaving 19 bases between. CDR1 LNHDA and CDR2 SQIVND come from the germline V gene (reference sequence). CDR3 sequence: CASTAFGRITNTEAFF. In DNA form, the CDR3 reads TGTGCCAGTACTGCATTCGGACGGATAACGAACACTGAAGCTTTCTTT.

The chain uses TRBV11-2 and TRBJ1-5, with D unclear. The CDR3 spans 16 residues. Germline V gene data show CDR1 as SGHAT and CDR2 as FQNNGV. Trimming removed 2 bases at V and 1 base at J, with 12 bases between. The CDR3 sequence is CASSLSSETSNQPQHF. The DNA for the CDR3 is TGTGCCAGCAGCTTAAGTTCGGAAACAAGCAATCAGCCCCAGCATTTT.

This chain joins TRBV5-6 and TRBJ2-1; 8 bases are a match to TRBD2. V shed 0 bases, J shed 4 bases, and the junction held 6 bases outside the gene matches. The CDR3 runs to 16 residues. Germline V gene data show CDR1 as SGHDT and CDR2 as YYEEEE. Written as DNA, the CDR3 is TGTGCCAGCAGCTTGGTACTAGGCGGGGGGTACAATGAGCAGTTCTTC. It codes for CASSLVLGGGYNEQFF.

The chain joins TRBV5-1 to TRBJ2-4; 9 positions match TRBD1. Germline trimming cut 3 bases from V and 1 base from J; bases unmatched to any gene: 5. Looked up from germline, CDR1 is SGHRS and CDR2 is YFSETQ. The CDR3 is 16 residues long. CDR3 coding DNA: TGCGCCAGCAGCTCACAGGGGGCTCTGGCCAAAAACATTCAGTACTTC. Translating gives CASSSQGALAKNIQYF.

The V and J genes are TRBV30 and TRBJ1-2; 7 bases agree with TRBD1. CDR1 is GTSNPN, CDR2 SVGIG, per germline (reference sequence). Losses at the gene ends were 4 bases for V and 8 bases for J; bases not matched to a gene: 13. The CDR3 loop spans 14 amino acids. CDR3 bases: TGTGCCTGGAATAGACAGGGTGGCCAACTAGGCTACACCTTC. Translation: CAWNRQGGQLGYTF.

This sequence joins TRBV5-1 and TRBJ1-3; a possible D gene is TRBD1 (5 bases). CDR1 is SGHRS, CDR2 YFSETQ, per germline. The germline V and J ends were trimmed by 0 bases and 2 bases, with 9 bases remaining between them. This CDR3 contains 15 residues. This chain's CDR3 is CASSLVGETGNTIYF. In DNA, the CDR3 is TGCGCCAGCAGCTTGGTAGGGGAAACTGGAAACACCATATATTTT.

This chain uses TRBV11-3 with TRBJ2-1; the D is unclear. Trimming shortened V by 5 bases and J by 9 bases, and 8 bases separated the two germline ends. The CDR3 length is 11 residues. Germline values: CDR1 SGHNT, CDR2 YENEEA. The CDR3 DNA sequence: TGTGCCAGCAGCACCGTCTTTGAGCAGTTCTTC. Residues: CASSTVFEQFF.

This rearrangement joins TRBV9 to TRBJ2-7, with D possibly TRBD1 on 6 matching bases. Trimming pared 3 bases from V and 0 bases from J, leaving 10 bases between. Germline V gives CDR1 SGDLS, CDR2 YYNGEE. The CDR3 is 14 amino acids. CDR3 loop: CASSGRDNSYEQYF. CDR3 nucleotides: TGTGCCAGCAGCGGAAGGGACAACTCCTACGAGCAGTACTTC.

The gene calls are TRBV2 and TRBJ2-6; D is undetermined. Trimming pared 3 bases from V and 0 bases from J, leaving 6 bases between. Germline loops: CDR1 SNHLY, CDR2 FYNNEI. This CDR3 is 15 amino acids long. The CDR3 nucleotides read TGTGCCAGCAGTGAGACCAGCTCTGGGGCCAACGTCCTGACTTTC. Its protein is CASSETSSGANVLTF.

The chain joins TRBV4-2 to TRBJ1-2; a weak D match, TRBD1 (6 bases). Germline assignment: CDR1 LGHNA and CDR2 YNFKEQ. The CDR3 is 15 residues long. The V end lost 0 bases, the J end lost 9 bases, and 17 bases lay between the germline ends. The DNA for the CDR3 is TGTGCCAGCAGCCAAGACATGCGGCAGGGGATACGCTACACCTTC. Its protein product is CASSQDMRQGIRYTF.

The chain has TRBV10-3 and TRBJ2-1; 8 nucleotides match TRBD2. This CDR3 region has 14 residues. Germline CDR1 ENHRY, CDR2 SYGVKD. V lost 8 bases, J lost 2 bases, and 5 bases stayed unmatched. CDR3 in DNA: TGTGCCATCGAGGTAGCGGGACCCTACAATGAGCAGTTCTTC. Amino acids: CAIEVAGPYNEQFF.